Listed below are T cell receptor beta chains from one sample, sequenced in a study of T cell changes during pregnancy in multiple sclerosis. Clones were sequenced by immunoSEQ multiplex PCR, and TCRdb holds only the in-frame ones, with some missing. The repertoire holds tens of thousands of clones, with about 90% as singletons. The sequenced sample was peripheral blood, obtained after pregnancy. The receptor source for this set is a female donor with multiple sclerosis, enrolled in a pregnancy study. Each CDR3 is given with its conserved first and last residue. The D gene is left open where the match is weak. Expanded clones are given a class, and other clones once, few, many or no size at all.

>-|TRBJ2-3|TRBV7-2|TRBD2
CASSFGLAGGAGADTQYF
TGTGCCAGCAGTTTCGGACTAGCGGGAGGGGCTGGGGCAGATACGCAGTATTTT
>-|TRBJ1-4|TRBV2|-
CASRGWARNEKLFF
TGTGCCAGCAGAGGATGGGCACGTAATGAAAAACTGTTTTTT
>-|TRBJ2-2|TRBV5-5|-
CASSLGAVGMNTGELFF
TGTGCCAGCAGCTTGGGGGCGGTCGGGATGAACACCGGGGAGCTGTTTTTT
>once|TRBJ2-5|TRBV28|TRBD2
CASSLGGLANQETQYF
TGTGCCAGCAGTTTAGGGGGACTAGCAAACCAAGAGACCCAGTACTTC
>-|TRBJ1-1|TRBV19|-
CASTIQGGTEAFF
TGTGCCAGTACAATACAGGGCGGCACTGAAGCTTTCTTT
>-|TRBJ2-3|TRBV5-4|TRBD2
CASSKSGLDYTQYF
TGTGCCAGCAGCAAAAGTGGACTAGACTATACGCAGTATTTT
>-|TRBJ2-7|TRBV7-9|-
CASSSSGLISYEQYF
TGTGCCAGCAGCTCGTCGGGACTTATCTCCTACGAGCAGTACTTC
>once|TRBJ1-1|TRBV18|-
CASSPLAGGNTEAFF
TGTGCCAGCTCACCACTGGCGGGGGGGAACACTGAAGCTTTCTTT
>-|TRBJ1-1|TRBV10-3|-
CAISGPRNTEAFF
TGTGCCATCAGTGGTCCGAGGAACACTGAAGCTTTCTTT
>-|TRBJ2-7|TRBV7-9|-
CASTNRDYEQYF
TGTGCCAGCACCAACCGGGACTACGAGCAGTACTTC
>-|TRBJ2-5|TRBV27|TRBD2
CASSPGLAGAPRRETQYF
TGTGCCAGCAGCCCCGGACTAGCGGGAGCTCCCCGTCGAGAGACCCAGTACTTC
>-|TRBJ1-2|TRBV6-4|TRBD1
CASSPLDRGNGGYTF
TGTGCCAGCAGCCCCTTAGACAGGGGGAACGGTGGCTACACCTTC
>once|TRBJ2-7|TRBV19|TRBD1
CASSPQGANEQYF
TGTGCCAGTAGTCCTCAGGGGGCCAACGAGCAGTACTTC
>-|TRBJ2-7|TRBV5-4|-
CASSLDGSGQRPEQYF
TGTGCCAGCAGCTTGGATGGCAGCGGGCAAAGACCCGAGCAGTACTTC
>-|TRBJ2-7|TRBV9|-
CASSGRVRHSYEQYF
TGTGCCAGCAGCGGCAGGGTACGCCACTCCTACGAGCAGTACTTC
>-|TRBJ1-1|TRBV28|TRBD1
CASITGTVNTEAFF
TGTGCCAGCATCACCGGGACAGTGAACACTGAAGCTTTCTTT
>-|TRBJ2-1|TRBV11-2|TRBD2
CASSSSGTSLYEQFF
TGTGCCAGCAGCTCGTCCGGGACTAGTCTATATGAGCAGTTCTTC
>-|TRBJ2-2|TRBV7-9|TRBD2
CASSRGTSMNTGELFF
TGTGCCAGCAGCCGGGGGACTAGCATGAACACCGGGGAGCTGTTTTTT
>-|TRBJ1-1|TRBV15|TRBD1
CATSTAGTGVEAFF
TGTGCCACCAGCACTGCGGGGACAGGGGTTGAAGCTTTCTTT
>-|TRBJ2-3|TRBV28|-
CASFRHYTDTQYF
TGTGCCAGCTTTAGACATTACACAGATACGCAGTATTTT
>-|TRBJ2-3|TRBV30|TRBD2
CALAGATDTQYF
TGTGCCCTGGCGGGAGCGACAGATACGCAGTATTTT
>many|TRBJ1-1|TRBV4-1|TRBD1
CASSQADREATEAFF
TGCGCCAGCAGCCAAGCCGACAGGGAGGCCACTGAAGCTTTCTTT
>once|TRBJ1-5|TRBV19|TRBD1
CASSSTGEGYNQPQHF
TGTGCCAGTAGTTCAACAGGGGAAGGATACAATCAGCCCCAGCATTTT
>-|TRBJ1-3|TRBV11-2|-
CASSLPEQSSGNTIYF
TGTGCCAGCAGCTTACCCGAACAGAGCTCTGGAAACACCATATATTTT
>-|TRBJ1-5|TRBV27|TRBD1
CASSSLPDRGGQPQHF
TGTGCCAGCAGTTCCCTTCCCGACAGGGGCGGTCAGCCCCAGCATTTT
>once|TRBJ2-5|TRBV10-3|-
CAIRGGPQETQYF
TGTGCCATCAGAGGTGGGCCACAAGAGACCCAGTACTTC
>-|TRBJ1-2|TRBV4-1|TRBD1
CASSPSDRLTNYGYTF
TGCGCCAGCAGCCCTTCGGACAGGCTTACTAACTATGGCTACACCTTC
>-|TRBJ1-1|TRBV27|-
CASSYGDLAFF
TGTGCCAGCAGTTACGGGGATTTAGCTTTCTTT
>-|TRBJ2-7|TRBV2|TRBD2
CASHRTSGSYEQYF
TGTGCCAGCCACCGGACTAGCGGCTCCTACGAGCAGTACTTC
>-|TRBJ1-1|TRBV5-1|-
CASSLGRGNTEAFF
TGCGCCAGCAGCTTGGGACGGGGGAACACTGAAGCTTTCTTT
>once|TRBJ1-2|TRBV9|TRBD1
CASSVETGVSYGYTF
TGTGCCAGCAGCGTAGAGACAGGGGTGAGCTATGGCTACACCTTC
>-|TRBJ2-1|TRBV2|-
CASSFGADYNEQFF
TGTGCCAGCAGTTTTGGGGCCGACTACAATGAGCAGTTCTTC
>-|TRBJ1-5|TRBV6-6|-
CASRSLDSEPQHF
TGTGCCAGCAGATCCTTGGACAGCGAGCCCCAGCATTTT
>-|TRBJ2-5|TRBV18|-
CASSARQAQETQYF
TGTGCCAGCTCAGCAAGACAGGCTCAAGAGACCCAGTACTTC
>-|TRBJ2-1|TRBV5-4|TRBD2
CASSWNHSGSTKQFF
TGTGCCAGCAGCTGGAACCATAGCGGGAGCACGAAGCAGTTCTTC
>many|TRBJ2-2|TRBV6-1|-
CASKRAELSTGELFF
TGTGCCAGCAAGAGGGCCGAGCTGTCCACCGGGGAGCTGTTTTTT
>-|TRBJ2-2|TRBV27|TRBD2
CASSLGPGGDTGELFF
TGTGCCAGCAGTTTAGGTCCGGGAGGCGACACCGGGGAGCTGTTTTTT
>-|TRBJ2-6|TRBV29-1|-
CSVDSGSGANVLTF
TGCAGCGTTGATTCGGGATCTGGGGCCAACGTCCTGACTTTC
>-|TRBJ1-5|TRBV19|-
CASSIVTDSNQPQHF
TGTGCCAGTAGTATTGTGACAGATAGCAATCAGCCCCAGCATTTT
>few|TRBJ2-1|TRBV7-9|TRBD1
CASSLSNRGVYNEQFF
TGTGCCAGCAGCCTCTCGAACAGGGGAGTGTACAATGAGCAGTTCTTC
>-|TRBJ2-7|TRBV4-2|TRBD2
CASSQSGTTYEQYF
TGTGCCAGCAGCCAATCCGGGACTACCTACGAGCAGTACTTC
>-|TRBJ2-1|TRBV9|TRBD2
CASSVDGLARVNEQFF
TGTGCCAGCAGCGTGGATGGACTAGCGAGAGTTAATGAGCAGTTCTTC
>-|TRBJ2-3|TRBV30|-
CAWSLTGSPPDTQYF
TGTGCCTGGAGTCTAACAGGCTCCCCCCCAGATACGCAGTATTTT
>-|TRBJ2-1|TRBV7-9|-
CASSFIQNEQFF
TGTGCCAGCAGCTTTATCCAGAATGAGCAGTTCTTC
>-|TRBJ2-4|TRBV4-1|TRBD1
CASSQRGQGTGEIIAKNIQCF
TGCGCCAGCAGCCAAAGGGGGCAAGGGACAGGAGAAATTATAGCCAAAAACATTCAGTGCTTC
>-|TRBJ2-2|TRBV4-1|TRBD2
CASSPLAGATGELFF
TGCGCCAGCAGCCCATTAGCGGGAGCCACCGGGGAGCTGTTTTTT
>-|TRBJ2-5|TRBV6-1|TRBD2
CASSLTSGTAETQYF
TGTGCCAGCAGTCTGACTAGCGGGACCGCAGAGACCCAGTACTTC
>-|TRBJ2-5|TRBV7-9|-
CASSQVGSLTQETQYF
TGTGCCAGCAGCCAGGTGGGCTCACTGACCCAAGAGACCCAGTACTTC
>-|TRBJ2-3|TRBV29-1|-
CSAPSAANTDTQYF
TGCAGCGCACCTAGCGCTGCAAACACAGATACGCAGTATTTT
>-|TRBJ1-1|TRBV27|-
CASSLTGGGTEAFF
TGTGCCAGCAGTTTAACGGGGGGGGGTACTGAAGCTTTCTTT
>-|TRBJ1-1|TRBV27|-
CASSSAGTQNEAFF
TGTGCCAGCAGTTCCGCCGGGACACAAAATGAAGCTTTCTTT
>-|TRBJ2-1|TRBV11-2|TRBD2
CASSFGNLAGFSNEQFF
TGTGCCAGCAGCTTCGGTAACCTAGCGGGATTCAGCAATGAGCAGTTCTTC
>-|TRBJ1-2|TRBV6-5|-
CASRRPSRSGYTF
TGTGCCAGCAGACGCCCCAGTAGGAGCGGCTACACCTTC
>-|TRBJ1-1|TRBV25-1|-
CASSVGQPYTEAFF
TGTGCCAGCAGTGTCGGACAGCCTTACACTGAAGCTTTCTTT
>-|TRBJ1-4|TRBV5-1|-
CASSLAGVFGEKLFF
TGCGCCAGCAGCTTGGCAGGGGTTTTCGGTGAAAAACTGTTTTTT
>-|TRBJ2-3|TRBV6-4|-
CASSEAASTDTQYF
TGTGCCAGCAGTGAGGCCGCAAGCACAGATACGCAGTATTTT
>-|TRBJ2-2|TRBV4-1|-
CASSQFVKGLPFTGELFF
TGCGCCAGCAGCCAATTCGTCAAGGGACTTCCGTTCACCGGGGAGCTGTTTTTT